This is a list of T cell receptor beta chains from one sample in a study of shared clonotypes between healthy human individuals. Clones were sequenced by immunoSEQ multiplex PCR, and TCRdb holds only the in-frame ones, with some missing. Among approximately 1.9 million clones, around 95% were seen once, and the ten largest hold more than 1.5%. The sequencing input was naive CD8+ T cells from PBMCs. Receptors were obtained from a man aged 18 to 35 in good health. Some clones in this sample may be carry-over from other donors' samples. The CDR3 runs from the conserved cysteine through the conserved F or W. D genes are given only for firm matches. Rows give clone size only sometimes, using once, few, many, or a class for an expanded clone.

cdr3_nt: TGTGCCAGCAGCCCTAAACCCGGACTAGATTTTTACAATGAGCAGTTCTTC; cdr3_aa: CASSPKPGLDFYNEQFF; clone_size: NA; d_call: TRBD2; v_call: TRBV5-6; j_call: TRBJ2-1
cdr3_nt: TGTGCCACCAGCAGAGATCCCCAGGAGATTTCCAATCAGCCCCAGCATTTT; cdr3_aa: CATSRDPQEISNQPQHF; clone_size: NA; d_call: NA; v_call: TRBV15; j_call: TRBJ1-5
cdr3_nt: TGTGCCAGCAGTTCCCACCCGGGACAGCCGTATCACGTCTTT; cdr3_aa: CASSSHPGQPYHVF; clone_size: NA; d_call: TRBD1; v_call: TRBV27; j_call: TRBJ1-1
cdr3_nt: TGTGCCAGCAGGGATGCTAGCGGGATCTACGAGCAGTACTTC; cdr3_aa: CASRDASGIYEQYF; clone_size: NA; d_call: TRBD2; v_call: TRBV2; j_call: TRBJ2-7
cdr3_nt: TGCGCCAGCAGCCCTATGGGACTAGCGGGAGAGACCCAGTACTTC; cdr3_aa: CASSPMGLAGETQYF; clone_size: once; d_call: TRBD2; v_call: TRBV4-1; j_call: TRBJ2-5
cdr3_nt: TGCAGTGTAGCCGACAATGAGCAGTTCTTC; cdr3_aa: CSVADNEQFF; clone_size: NA; d_call: NA; v_call: TRBV20-1; j_call: TRBJ2-1
cdr3_nt: TGTGCCAGCAGCCCCCCCGGACAGGGTATTTCAGAGACCCAGTACTTC; cdr3_aa: CASSPPGQGISETQYF; clone_size: NA; d_call: TRBD1; v_call: TRBV7-9; j_call: TRBJ2-5
cdr3_nt: TGTGCCAGCAGCGGAACAGGGGTCTTGGATAGCGGGAAAAATGAGCAGTTCTTC; cdr3_aa: CASSGTGVLDSGKNEQFF; clone_size: NA; d_call: NA; v_call: TRBV9; j_call: TRBJ2-1
cdr3_nt: TGTGCCAGCAGCGTAGTCCACAACACTGAAGCTTTCTTT; cdr3_aa: CASSVVHNTEAFF; clone_size: few; d_call: NA; v_call: TRBV9; j_call: TRBJ1-1
cdr3_nt: TGTGCCAGTAGTCTGATGGCCACAGATACGCAGTATTTT; cdr3_aa: CASSLMATDTQYF; clone_size: NA; d_call: NA; v_call: TRBV19; j_call: TRBJ2-3
cdr3_nt: TGTGCCAGCAGCTTACGGGACTCCTGGAACGAGCAGTACTTC; cdr3_aa: CASSLRDSWNEQYF; clone_size: once; d_call: NA; v_call: TRBV11-2; j_call: TRBJ2-7
cdr3_nt: TGTGCCAGCAGCTTCACAACTAGCAGATACGAGCAGTACTTC; cdr3_aa: CASSFTTSRYEQYF; clone_size: NA; d_call: NA; v_call: TRBV11-2; j_call: TRBJ2-7
cdr3_nt: TGCGCCAGCAGCCTGGGATTTGGGGAAAGGAACACTGAAGCTTTCTTT; cdr3_aa: CASSLGFGERNTEAFF; clone_size: NA; d_call: NA; v_call: TRBV5-1; j_call: TRBJ1-1
cdr3_nt: TGTGCCAGCAGCGTAACCGGGACTAGCGGGACCTACGAGCAGTACTTC; cdr3_aa: CASSVTGTSGTYEQYF; clone_size: NA; d_call: TRBD2; v_call: TRBV11-2; j_call: TRBJ2-7
cdr3_nt: TGTGCCAGTAGTATGGTCATTTGGCAGCCCCAGCATTTT; cdr3_aa: CASSMVIWQPQHF; clone_size: NA; d_call: NA; v_call: TRBV19; j_call: TRBJ1-5
cdr3_nt: TGCGCCAGCAGCTTGGAGGCAGGGGCCTACGAGCAGTACTTC; cdr3_aa: CASSLEAGAYEQYF; clone_size: few; d_call: NA; v_call: TRBV5-1; j_call: TRBJ2-7
cdr3_nt: TGTGCCTGGAGTGTATGGCAGGGAGAGACCCAGTACTTC; cdr3_aa: CAWSVWQGETQYF; clone_size: NA; d_call: NA; v_call: TRBV30; j_call: TRBJ2-5
cdr3_nt: TGTGCCAGCAGTCCCTCCGGGGCCTACTACGAGCAGTACTTC; cdr3_aa: CASSPSGAYYEQYF; clone_size: once; d_call: NA; v_call: TRBV27; j_call: TRBJ2-7
cdr3_nt: TGTGCCAGCAGTTCCGTTACAGGGTTCGATGAGCAGTTCTTC; cdr3_aa: CASSSVTGFDEQFF; clone_size: NA; d_call: NA; v_call: TRBV6-5; j_call: TRBJ2-1
cdr3_nt: TGTGCCATCAGTGAGTCGACGGCCCAAGGGGTTTACGAGCAGTACTTC; cdr3_aa: CAISESTAQGVYEQYF; clone_size: NA; d_call: NA; v_call: TRBV10-3; j_call: TRBJ2-7
cdr3_nt: TGTGCCAGCAGCGTTGGATCCCCCTACGAGCAGTACTTC; cdr3_aa: CASSVGSPYEQYF; clone_size: NA; d_call: NA; v_call: TRBV9; j_call: TRBJ2-7
cdr3_nt: TGTGCCAGCAGTTCAGGGGGGTCCAATCAGCCCCAGCATTTT; cdr3_aa: CASSSGGSNQPQHF; clone_size: NA; d_call: TRBD1; v_call: TRBV27; j_call: TRBJ1-5
cdr3_nt: TGTGCCAGCAGTTTACGAGGTGCAGGGAATACGCAGTATTTT; cdr3_aa: CASSLRGAGNTQYF; clone_size: NA; d_call: NA; v_call: TRBV27; j_call: TRBJ2-3
cdr3_nt: TGTGCCAGTAGTCATGGACCCTTCACCGGGGAGCTGTTTTTT; cdr3_aa: CASSHGPFTGELFF; clone_size: few; d_call: NA; v_call: TRBV19; j_call: TRBJ2-2
cdr3_nt: TGTGCCAGCACCCCCTCTCGGGCCAAGCTGGACGGGGAGACCCAGTACTTC; cdr3_aa: CASTPSRAKLDGETQYF; clone_size: NA; d_call: NA; v_call: TRBV7-3; j_call: TRBJ2-5
cdr3_nt: TGTGCCAGCAGTTACTCGAACGAGAATGAGCAGTTCTTC; cdr3_aa: CASSYSNENEQFF; clone_size: NA; d_call: NA; v_call: TRBV6-6; j_call: TRBJ2-1
cdr3_nt: TGTGCCAGCAGCCCGGACAGGGGCCTCTTGTCCTACGAGCAGTACTTC; cdr3_aa: CASSPDRGLLSYEQYF; clone_size: NA; d_call: TRBD1; v_call: TRBV5-5; j_call: TRBJ2-7
cdr3_nt: TGTGCCAGCAGCTTAACCAGGGTAGGGACTCACGAGCAGTACTTC; cdr3_aa: CASSLTRVGTHEQYF; clone_size: NA; d_call: NA; v_call: TRBV11-2; j_call: TRBJ2-7
cdr3_nt: TGCAGCGTTACCGGGACACCTTTCTACGAGCAGTACTTC; cdr3_aa: CSVTGTPFYEQYF; clone_size: NA; d_call: NA; v_call: TRBV29-1; j_call: TRBJ2-7
cdr3_nt: TGTGCCAGCAGCCCCTCCAGGACTAGCTGGTTCTACGAGCAGTACTTC; cdr3_aa: CASSPSRTSWFYEQYF; clone_size: NA; d_call: TRBD2; v_call: TRBV13; j_call: TRBJ2-7
cdr3_nt: TGCGCCAGCAGCTTGTCCGGCAATCCCGGAAACACCATATATTTT; cdr3_aa: CASSLSGNPGNTIYF; clone_size: NA; d_call: NA; v_call: TRBV5-1; j_call: TRBJ1-3